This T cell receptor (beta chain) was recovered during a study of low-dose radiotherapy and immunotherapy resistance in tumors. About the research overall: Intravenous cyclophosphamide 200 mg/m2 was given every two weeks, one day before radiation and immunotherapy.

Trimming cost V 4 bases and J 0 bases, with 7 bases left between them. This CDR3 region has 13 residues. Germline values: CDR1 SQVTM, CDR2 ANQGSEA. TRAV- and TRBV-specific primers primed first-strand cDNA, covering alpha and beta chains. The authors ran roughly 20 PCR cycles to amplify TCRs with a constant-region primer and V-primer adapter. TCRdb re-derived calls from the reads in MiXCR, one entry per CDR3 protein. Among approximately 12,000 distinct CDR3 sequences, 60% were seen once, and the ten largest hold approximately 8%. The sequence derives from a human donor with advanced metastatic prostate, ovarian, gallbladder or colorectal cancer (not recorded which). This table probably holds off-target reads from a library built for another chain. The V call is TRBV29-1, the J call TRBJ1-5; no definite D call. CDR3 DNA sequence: TGCAGCGTTGGAGGGTATAGCAATCAGCCCCAGCATTTT. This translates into CSVGGYSNQPQHF.